This T cell receptor beta chain was captured by sequencing in a study of cytomegalovirus exposure and HLA in healthy donors. Only a few counts were recorded for this clone. The CDR3 runs 15 residues. V lost 7 bases to trimming and J lost 4 bases, with 19 bases between them. Looked up from germline, CDR1 is MNHNS and CDR2 is SASEGT. Use of 60 Vbeta and 13 Jbeta primers characterized the PCR. Only in-frame clones appear in the TCRdb table, and some are missing; sequencing was by immunoSEQ multiplex PCR. The table lists approximately 220,000 clones, about three quarters of them singletons. The V call is TRBV6-1, the J call TRBJ1-1, with TRBD1 as a possible D gene (6 bases). The receptor was isolated from a young man in good health and CMV-seronegative. The sequencing input was PBMCs. CDR3 bases: TGTGCCAGCATGACAGGCAGGGAGTCCCCCACTGAAGCTTTCTTT. Translation: CASMTGRESPTEAFF.